These T cell receptor beta chains were read from a single sample in a study of T cell repertoires in cytomegalovirus infection. Via MiXCR, TCRdb re-called the reads, giving one row per CDR3 protein. The table includes 350,000 to 500,000 distinct CDR3 sequences, roughly 30% detected once. The sample taken for sequencing was PBMCs. These receptors all stem from a human donor in good health (CMV status not recorded). Some clones in this sample may be carry-over from other donors' samples. Each CDR3 is given with its conserved first and last residue. D genes are given only for firm matches. Clone size, where shown, is once, few, many, or a class for clones that have expanded.

clone size,V gene,J gene,D gene,CDR3 protein
few,TRBV4-1,TRBJ2-5,NA,CASSQDLGAGVKETQYF
many,TRBV7-2,TRBJ1-2,NA,CASSSRFYGYTF
NA,TRBV19,TRBJ2-7,NA,CASSIMSSYEQYF
few,TRBV12-3/TRBV12-4,TRBJ1-1,TRBD1,CASSFYRGDTEAFF
few,TRBV6-6,TRBJ1-2,NA,CASTTSGANYGYTF
NA,TRBV5-3,TRBJ2-1,TRBD1,CASSTRTGTNEQFF
few,TRBV4-1,TRBJ2-2,TRBD2,CASSQVGRLAGGRTAQLFF
NA,TRBV7-9,TRBJ2-1,NA,CASNSGTKQFF
NA,TRBV6-5,TRBJ2-5,NA,CASSGRGAGQETQYF
NA,TRBV15,TRBJ1-6,NA,CATSRDRTSGNSPLHF
NA,TRBV5-1,TRBJ2-3,TRBD2,CASSFDLAVDSTDTQYF
few,TRBV19,TRBJ1-1,NA,CASSIAAKAFF
NA,TRBV20-1,TRBJ2-5,TRBD2,CSAGGDFTKTQYF
few,TRBV6-1,TRBJ2-2,NA,CASSSQGAGELFF
NA,TRBV7-2,TRBJ2-7,NA,CASSLGGHYEKSF
many,TRBV7-8,TRBJ1-5,NA,CASSLEREQPQHF
few,TRBV12-3/TRBV12-4,TRBJ2-1,NA,CASSPQTLYNEQFF
NA,TRBV5-4,TRBJ1-6,NA,CASSRNWDNSPLHF
NA,TRBV7-2,TRBJ2-1,NA,CASSLAFKDYEQFF
NA,TRBV20-1,TRBJ1-2,NA,CSSRQTSSNYGYTF
few,TRBV6-1,TRBJ2-2,NA,CASTLRPTDNTGELFF
NA,TRBV12-3/TRBV12-4,TRBJ2-2,TRBD1,CASSRDSHTGELFF
few,TRBV7-7,TRBJ2-5,TRBD1,CASSLTGTGKTQYF
NA,TRBV5-1,TRBJ2-1,NA,CASSTGLFDEQFF
NA,TRBV9,TRBJ2-4,TRBD2,CASSVGLAGYIQYF
NA,TRBV7-6,TRBJ1-5,NA,CASSLIEAIRPQHF
once,TRBV7-2,TRBJ1-1,TRBD1,CASSIGTVTDAFF
NA,TRBV20-1,TRBJ1-1,NA,CSANRDLVNPMNTEAFF
many,TRBV4-1,TRBJ2-5,NA,CASSQDPDTQETQYF
NA,TRBV6-6,TRBJ1-6,TRBD1,CASSPRDRDSPPQF
NA,TRBV7-6,TRBJ2-5,TRBD1,CASSLVTGDQETQYF